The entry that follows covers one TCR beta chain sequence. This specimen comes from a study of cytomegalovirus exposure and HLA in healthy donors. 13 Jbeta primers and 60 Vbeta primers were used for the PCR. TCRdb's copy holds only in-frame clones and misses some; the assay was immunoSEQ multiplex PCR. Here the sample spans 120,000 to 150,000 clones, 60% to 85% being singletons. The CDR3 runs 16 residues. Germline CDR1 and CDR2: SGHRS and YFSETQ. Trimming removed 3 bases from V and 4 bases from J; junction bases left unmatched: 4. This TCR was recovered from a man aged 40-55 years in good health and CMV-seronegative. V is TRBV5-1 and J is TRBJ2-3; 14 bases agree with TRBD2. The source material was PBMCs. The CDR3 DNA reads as TGCGCCAGCAGCTCGCAGGGACTAGCGGGAGCAGATACGCAGTATTTT. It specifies CASSSQGLAGADTQYF.